This TCR beta chain is drawn from a study of T-cell reconstitution after alpha-beta-depleted transplantation in children. Unique molecular identifiers were incorporated when the TCRbeta library was constructed. Using its own MiXCR run on the PCR reads, TCRdb lists one record per CDR3 protein. The repertoire holds 280,000 or so distinct CDR3 sequences, with around 10% as singletons. This clonotype occurred many times. No antigen is known for it. Study-wide points: T cells produced anew were the main source of T-cell counts and diversity one year after transplant. After transplant, high TCRbeta diversity at day 60 in some patients arose from surviving recipient T cells and thymic progenitors. At around two months after transplant, the alpha-beta T cells were reportedly derived from several hundred expanded clones that came from non-depleted graft cells.

In germline, CDR1 is SQVTM, CDR2 ANQGSEA. V was shortened by 0 bases and J by 6 bases, with 25 bases between the two germline ends. CDR3 size: 18 residues. The genes are TRBV29-1 and TRBJ2-3; no clear D. Specimen: peripheral blood, collected 180 days after TCRalphabeta/CD19-depleted stem cell transplant. This receptor was identified in a male patient aged 2 to 9 who had a stem cell transplant for chronic granulomatous disease, so the T cells may come from the graft donor. The chain's CDR3 is CSVEDVINPPEPADTQYF. CDR3 DNA sequence: TGCAGCGTTGAAGATGTAATCAACCCACCCGAGCCCGCGGATACGCAGTATTTT.